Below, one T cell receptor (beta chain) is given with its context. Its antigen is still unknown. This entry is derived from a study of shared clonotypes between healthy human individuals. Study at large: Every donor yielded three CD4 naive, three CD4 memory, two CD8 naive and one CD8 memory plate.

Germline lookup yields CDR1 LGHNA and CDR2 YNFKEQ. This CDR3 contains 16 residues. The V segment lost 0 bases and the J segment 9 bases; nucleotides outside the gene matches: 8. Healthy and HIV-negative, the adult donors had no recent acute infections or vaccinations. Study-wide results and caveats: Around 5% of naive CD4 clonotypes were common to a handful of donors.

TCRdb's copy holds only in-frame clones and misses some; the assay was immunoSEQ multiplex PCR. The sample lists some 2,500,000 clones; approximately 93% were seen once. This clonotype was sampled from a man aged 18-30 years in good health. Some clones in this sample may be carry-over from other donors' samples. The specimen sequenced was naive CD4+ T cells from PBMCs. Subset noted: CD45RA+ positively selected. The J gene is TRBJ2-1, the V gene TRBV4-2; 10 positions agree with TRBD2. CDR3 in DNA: TGTGCCAGCAGCCAAGATAGGACTAGCGGACGGAGTGAGCAGTTCTTC. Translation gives CASSQDRTSGRSEQFF.